The 27 T cell receptor beta chains below all came from one sample that was sequenced in a study of blood T cell repertoires in COVID-19. Only in-frame clones appear in the TCRdb table, and some are missing; sequencing was by immunoSEQ multiplex PCR. The data hold about 89,000 clones, with 78% observed a single time. Sequencing used peripheral blood. Receptors were obtained from a man between 65 and 79 years old with COVID-19, enrolled during active disease.

Written as DNA, the CDR3 is TGTGCCAGCAGCTTAAGCCAGGGGGGTTTCGAGACCCAGTACTTC. Translation gives CASSLSQGGFETQYF. The gene calls are TRBV7-2 and TRBJ2-5; possible D gene TRBD1, 7 bases. Between the trimmed V and J ends, which lost 2 bases and 5 bases, there was a span of 15 bases. CDR1 is SGHTA and CDR2 is FQGNSA in the germline V gene. The CDR3 extends over 15 amino acids.

The chain carries TRBV18 and TRBJ1-3; 8 bases map to TRBD1. The ends lost 4 bases at V and 3 bases at J; junction bases unmatched: 5. Germline V gives CDR1 KGHSH, CDR2 LQKENI. The CDR3 spans 15 residues. The CDR3 sequence is CASSLQGAFGNTIYF. DNA for the CDR3: TGTGCCAGCTCACTTCAGGGGGCATTTGGAAACACCATATATTTT.

The rearrangement uses TRBV24-1 and TRBJ2-2; 9 nucleotides agree with TRBD1. Per the germline V gene, CDR1 is KGHDR and CDR2 is SFDVKD. The CDR3 sequence is 16 residues long. Losses at the gene ends were 3 bases for V and 6 bases for J; bases not matched to a gene: 7. In DNA, the CDR3 is TGTGCCACCAGTGATCCGGGACAGGGTACGGCCGGGGAGCTGTTTTTT. Encoded protein: CATSDPGQGTAGELFF.

This clone was counted once. The genes are TRBV10-3 and TRBJ2-3; no reliable D call. Trimming cost V 3 bases and J 5 bases, with 3 bases left between them. CDR1 and CDR2 from the germline V gene are ENHRY and SYGVKD. The CDR3 sequence is 11 residues long. The CDR3: CAISDRDTQYF. The CDR3 DNA reads TGTGCCATCAGTGACAGAGATACGCAGTATTTT.

V usage is TRBV4-3 and J usage is TRBJ1-5; a possible D gene is TRBD1 (5 bases). Trimming left V 0 bases short and J 2 bases short, with 14 bases between. The CDR3 has 17 amino acids. Germline assignment: CDR1 LGHNA and CDR2 YSLEER. Written as DNA, the CDR3 is TGCGCCAGCAGCCAAGAATGGGGCAGGAACGGCAATCAGCCCCAGCATTTT. Protein product: CASSQEWGRNGNQPQHF.

With respect to this clone: This may stem from a read error, because a much larger clone lies one nucleotide away. The chain has TRBV6-6 and TRBJ2-7; a possible D gene is TRBD1 (6 bases). Germline V gives CDR1 MNHNY, CDR2 SVGAGI (reference sequence). The length of the CDR3 is 13 residues. The ends were cut back, 6 bases at V and 1 base at J, with 10 bases in the middle. CDR3 nucleotides: TGTGCCAGCAGGGAAACAGGGTCCTACGAGCAGTACTTC. It specifies CASRETGSYEQYF.

J is TRBJ2-4 and V is TRBV10-3, with 7 bases lining up with TRBD2. The germline CDR1 and CDR2 sequences are ENHRY and SYGVKD. J was trimmed by 9 bases and V by 8 bases; bases with no gene match: 16. CDR3 length: 15 residues. CDR3 residues: CAIGPGAGVEGIQYF. The CDR3 DNA follows: TGTGCCATCGGCCCGGGCGCGGGAGTGGAGGGCATTCAGTACTTC.

This sequence joins TRBV6-6 and TRBJ2-3; 7 nucleotides match TRBD1. This CDR3 is built from 14 residues. V lost 5 bases to trimming and J lost 4 bases; unmatched junction nucleotides: 6. Per germline, CDR1 MNHNY and CDR2 SVGAGI (reference sequence). Written as DNA, the CDR3 is TGTGCCAGCAGTCCCCGGGACAGTTCAGATACGCAGTATTTT. Protein sequence: CASSPRDSSDTQYF.

The V and J genes are TRBV4-2 and TRBJ2-3; D may be TRBD2 (6 bases). Between the trimmed V and J ends, which lost 2 bases and 4 bases, there was a span of 13 bases. Germline V lookup: CDR1 LGHNA, CDR2 YNFKEQ. This CDR3 spans 15 amino acids. CDR3 DNA sequence: TGTGCCAGCAGCCAAACGACCGCTAGCGCAGATACGCAGTATTTT. It yields the protein CASSQTTASADTQYF.

The chain uses TRBV19 and TRBJ1-1; maybe TRBD1 (5 bases). Trimming pared 7 bases from V and 5 bases from J, leaving 17 bases between. CDR1 is LNHDA and CDR2 is SQIVND in the germline V gene (reference sequence). CDR3 length equals 14 residues. For the CDR3, the DNA is TGTGCCAGTATGATGACCGGGGCGGGGACTGAAGCTTTCTTT. Protein sequence: CASMMTGAGTEAFF.

This clone is a singleton in its sample. This chain joins TRBV7-3 and TRBJ1-1; D uncertain. V lost 7 bases and J 0 bases, leaving 9 bases between the germline ends. This CDR3 contains 13 residues. Germline V gene lookup returns CDR1 SGHTA and CDR2 FQGTGA. CDR3 DNA sequence: TGTGCCAGCAAATTGACTATGAACACTGAAGCTTTCTTT. Translating gives CASKLTMNTEAFF.

The CDR3 region is CASSYRDHNSPLHF. Written as DNA, the CDR3 is TGTGCCAGCAGCTACCGGGATCATAATTCACCCCTCCACTTT. The chain links TRBV5-4 to TRBJ1-6; D is ambiguous. Deletions cut 3 bases from V and 5 bases from J, with 9 bases between. The CDR3 runs to 14 residues. Germline assignment: CDR1 SGHNT and CDR2 YYREEE (reference sequence).

This clone turned up a few times. CDR3 DNA sequence: TGTGCCAGCAAAAGCGGGAGGGCCGCTTTCTACGAGCAGTACTTC. This translates into CASKSGRAAFYEQYF. The chain has TRBV28 and TRBJ2-7, with 10 bases matching TRBD2. The V gene end was trimmed by 7 bases and the J gene end by 3 bases; junction bases not matched to a gene: 9. CDR1 and CDR2 (germline): MDHEN, SYDVKM. The CDR3 covers 15 residues.

The chain links TRBV10-3 to TRBJ1-5; a weak D match, TRBD1 (6 bases). The germline CDR1 and CDR2 sequences are ENHRY and SYGVKD. V lost 3 bases and J 4 bases, leaving 16 bases between the germline ends. The CDR3 is 16 residues long. CDR3 sequence: CAISEGLGHLNQPQHF. DNA of the CDR3: TGTGCCATCAGTGAAGGTTTGGGACACCTTAATCAGCCCCAGCATTTT.

This clone was observed a single time. The J gene is TRBJ2-7, the V gene TRBV9; 10 nucleotides line up with TRBD2. From germline, CDR1 is SGDLS and CDR2 YYNGEE. V gave up 0 bases and J gave up 0 bases; unmatched junction bases: 3. The CDR3 totals 16 residues. The CDR3 sequence: CASSVAASGSSYEQYF. DNA of the CDR3: TGTGCCAGCAGCGTAGCTGCTAGCGGGAGCTCCTACGAGCAGTACTTC.

V is TRBV6-4 and J is TRBJ1-4, with D unresolved. Trimming stripped 4 bases from V and 4 bases from J, with 7 bases between. Germline-derived CDR1 and CDR2 are MRHNA and SNTAGT. The CDR3 length is 13 residues. The CDR3 sequence: CASSGSGNEKLFF. As DNA, the CDR3 is TGTGCCAGCAGTGGGTCGGGTAATGAAAAACTGTTTTTT.

The chain carries TRBV11-3 and TRBJ1-2, with unresolved D. Looked up from germline, CDR1 is SGHNT and CDR2 is YENEEA. V was trimmed by 0 bases and J by 10 bases, leaving 9 bases between them. The CDR3 runs 12 residues. Here the CDR3 DNA reads TGTGCCAGCAGCTTAGATACGAGAGACTACACCTTC. Translating it yields CASSLDTRDYTF.

This chain connects TRBV19 to TRBJ1-5, with a weak D call TRBD1 (6 bases). The CDR3 runs to 14 residues. Germline CDR1 is LNHDA and CDR2 is SQIVND (reference sequence). Trimming shortened V by 5 bases and J by 3 bases, and 11 bases separated the two germline ends. The CDR3 sequence is CASSFGQFNQPQHF. The CDR3 coding sequence is TGTGCCAGTAGTTTTGGACAGTTCAATCAGCCCCAGCATTTT.

The rearrangement links TRBV5-6 to TRBJ1-3; TRBD1 is a possible D gene (6 bases). CDR1 and CDR2 (germline): SGHDT, YYEEEE. CDR3 length: 16 residues. Trimming pared 2 bases from V and 0 bases from J, leaving 12 bases between. The CDR3 DNA reads as TGTGCCAGCAGCTTAGGGGGTCCGATCTCTGGAAACACCATATATTTT. Amino acids: CASSLGGPISGNTIYF.

V usage is TRBV29-1 and J usage is TRBJ1-1, with 7 bases lining up with TRBD1. The trim removed 4 bases at V and 4 bases at J, leaving 6 bases unmatched. Germline V gene lookup returns CDR1 SQVTM and CDR2 ANQGSEA. The CDR3 is 13 amino acids. The CDR3 region is CSVVPGGGTEAFF. CDR3 coding DNA: TGCAGCGTTGTACCAGGGGGAGGCACTGAAGCTTTCTTT.

The genes are TRBV6-6 and TRBJ1-1; 9 bases map to TRBD1. The CDR3 length is 15 residues. Germline V gives CDR1 MNHNY, CDR2 SVGAGI (reference sequence). V gave up 0 bases and J gave up 4 bases; unmatched junction bases: 3. This CDR3 reads CASSYSDRGGTEAFF. CDR3 bases: TGTGCCAGCAGTTACTCGGACAGGGGAGGCACTGAAGCTTTCTTT.

This chain joins TRBV23-1 and TRBJ1-4; D ambiguous. TRBV23-1 is sorted into the ORF group, with uncertain function. V lost 0 bases, J lost 11 bases, and 4 bases lay in between. CDR3 size: 11 residues. CDR3 sequence (DNA): TGCGCCAGCAGTCAATCCCCTAAACTGTTTTTT. It encodes CASSQSPKLFF.

This clone was seen a single time. This chain joins TRBV7-6 and TRBJ1-6, with 9 bases lining up with TRBD1. The CDR3 spans 13 residues. Germline CDR1 SGHVS, CDR2 FNYEAQ. Losses at the gene ends were 3 bases for V and 10 bases for J; bases not matched to a gene: 1. The DNA of the CDR3 is TGTGCCAGCAGCTTGGACAGGGGATCACCCCTCCACTTT. Its translation: CASSLDRGSPLHF. Supplemented by reference TRBV7-6 and TRBJ1-6, the full variable domain reads GAGVSQSPRYKVTKRGQDVALRCDPISGHVSLYWYRQALGQGPEFLTYFNYEAQQDKSGLPNDRFSAERPEGSISTLTIQRTEQRDSAMYRCASSLDRGSPLHFGNGTRLTVT.

The chain links TRBV4-3 to TRBJ2-3; the match to TRBD2 covers 10 bases. Germline assignment: CDR1 LGHNA and CDR2 YSLEER. Germline trimming cut 0 bases from V and 2 bases from J; bases unmatched to any gene: 11. This CDR3 is 19 amino acids long. The CDR3 region has the DNA TGCGCCAGCAGCCAAGACGAGCGGGGGGGCCGGGTCCTCACAGATACGCAGTATTTT. Its protein product is CASSQDERGGRVLTDTQYF.

V is TRBV7-6 and J is TRBJ2-1; 7 nucleotides agree with TRBD2. Germline loops: CDR1 SGHVS, CDR2 FNYEAQ. The junction had 8 bases not matched to a gene; V was cut back by 0 bases and J by 15 bases. CDR3 length: 13 amino acids. CDR3 region: CASSLAVGRTVFF. The DNA of the CDR3 is TGTGCCAGCAGCTTAGCTGTCGGGAGGACTGTGTTCTTC.

This clone was counted only a few times. This chain joins TRBV5-1 and TRBJ2-2; 11 nucleotides line up with TRBD1. Losses at the gene ends were 2 bases for V and 6 bases for J; bases not matched to a gene: 6. This CDR3 is 16 amino acids long. Germline CDR1 SGHRS, CDR2 YFSETQ. The CDR3 coding sequence is TGCGCCAGCAGCTTATCGCCGGGACAGGGGGCCGGGGAGCTGTTTTTT. It specifies CASSLSPGQGAGELFF.

The chain couples TRBV10-3 to TRBJ1-2; no clear D. The CDR3 loop spans 12 amino acids. CDR1 and CDR2 from the germline V gene are ENHRY and SYGVKD. Trimming left V 2 bases short and J 3 bases short, with 4 bases between. CDR3 coding DNA: TGTGCCATCAGTGAGGGAGACTATGGCTACACCTTC. As protein: CAISEGDYGYTF.